Sequencing of this T cell receptor (beta chain) was carried out in a study of cytomegalovirus exposure and HLA in healthy donors. Amplification used 60 Vbeta primers and 13 Jbeta primers. Data came from immunoSEQ multiplex PCR; TCRdb stores just in-frame clones and leaves some out. The sample records roughly 180,000 clones, 9.5% being singletons. The V gene's germline CDR1 is LNHNV and CDR2 YYDKDF (reference sequence). Losses at the gene ends were 0 bases for V and 1 base for J; bases not matched to a gene: 6. The CDR3 is 16 residues long. This clone was picked up a small number of times. The chain couples TRBV15 to TRBJ2-7, with 7 nucleotides matching TRBD1. The TCR comes from a woman in her 30s in good health and CMV-seropositive. The sequenced sample consisted of PBMCs. Here the CDR3 DNA reads TGTGCCACCAGCAGAGACGTGACAGGGATTTCCTACGAGCAGTACTTC. This codes for CATSRDVTGISYEQYF.